One sample yielded the 3 T cell receptor beta chains listed below, sequenced in a study of cytomegalovirus exposure and HLA in healthy donors. A multiplex PCR was run with 60 Vbeta primers and 13 Jbeta primers. The data were produced by immunoSEQ multiplex PCR, yet TCRdb's version contains in-frame clones alone and is incomplete. The sample holds around 110,000 clones, around 75% seen once. Sequencing was performed on PBMCs. These receptors were collected from a male donor in good health and CMV-seropositive.

The V gene is TRBV30, the J gene TRBJ1-6, with 8 positions matching TRBD1. Per germline, CDR1 GTSNPN and CDR2 SVGIG (reference sequence). The CDR3 length is 14 residues. Germline trimming cut 1 base from V and 9 bases from J; bases unmatched to any gene: 5. The CDR3: CAWSGTTGVSPLHF. The CDR3, as DNA: TGTGCCTGGAGTGGGACGACAGGGGTTTCACCCCTCCACTTT.

The chain has TRBV5-4 and TRBJ2-2, with a weak D call TRBD2 (6 bases). V lost 4 bases and J 7 bases, leaving 20 bases between the germline ends. CDR1 and CDR2 from the germline V gene are SGHNT and YYREEE (reference sequence). This CDR3 has 16 amino acids. The CDR3 sequence is CASSPGLQRSVGELFF. For the CDR3, the DNA is TGTGCCAGCAGCCCCGGACTACAACGATCCGTCGGGGAGCTGTTTTTT.

The chain has TRBV20-1 and TRBJ2-5; unclear D gene. The CDR3 has 11 residues. The germline gives CDR1 DFQATT, CDR2 SNEGSKA (reference sequence). V was cut by 3 bases and J by 4 bases, with 6 bases left in between. The CDR3 DNA follows: TGCAGTGCTAGCACATTAGAGACCCAGTACTTC. Its translation is CSASTLETQYF.